This TCR beta chain came from a study of identical twins. Study conclusions and caveats: Low generation probability was overrepresented in out-of-frame alpha sequences shared by twins. Findings depended on cross-sectional statistics rather than tracking the same donors.

All donors were healthy Caucasians. A universal primer site arose from template switching, and cDNA bore unique molecular identifiers. One entry per CDR3 protein results from TCRdb running MiXCR on the 5' RACE reads. Here the sample spans about 690,000 distinct CDR3 sequences, less than 7% being singletons. This clonotype was detected a few times. The antigen is not known. The germline CDR1 and CDR2 sequences are SGHDT and YYEEEE. The CDR3 consists of 17 residues. V shed 2 bases and J shed 4 bases, with 19 bases lying between them. The receptor was isolated from a man between 18 and 29 years old in good health. The chain recombines TRBV5-6 with TRBJ2-1; TRBD2 is a possible D gene (6 bases). Specimen: naive T cells sorted from blood. Written as DNA, the CDR3 is TGTGCCAGCAGCTTATTGGTGGTGGCGGGGCCATACAATGAGCAGTTCTTC. Its protein product is CASSLLVVAGPYNEQFF.